Listed below are T cell receptor beta chains from one sample, sequenced in a study of beta chain features in type 1 diabetes. The data were produced by immunoSEQ multiplex PCR, yet TCRdb's version contains in-frame clones alone and is incomplete. The table records over 200,000 clones, around 9.9% of them present only once. The sample comprised naive CD4+ T cells from blood. These receptors came from a man aged 25-45 years with type 1 diabetes. CDR3s include the opening cysteine and the closing phenylalanine or tryptophan. D genes are given only for firm matches. Size values are once, few and many counts, or a class for expanded clones, and some rows have none.

clone_size: .
j_call: TRBJ2-5
v_call: TRBV2
d_call: TRBD2
cdr3_aa: CASKPLAGGQETQYF
cdr3_nt: TGTGCCAGCAAGCCTCTAGCGGGGGGCCAAGAGACCCAGTACTTC

clone_size: .
j_call: TRBJ2-5
v_call: TRBV19
d_call: TRBD2
cdr3_aa: CASTPRAGQETQYF
cdr3_nt: TGTGCCAGCACCCCTCGAGCGGGGCAAGAGACCCAGTACTTC

clone_size: few
j_call: TRBJ1-4
v_call: TRBV28
d_call: .
cdr3_aa: CASSLGQSNEKLFF
cdr3_nt: TGTGCCAGCAGCCTCGGACAGTCTAATGAAAAACTGTTTTTT

clone_size: few
j_call: TRBJ2-3
v_call: TRBV29-1
d_call: TRBD1
cdr3_aa: CSVEGQGTDTQYF
cdr3_nt: TGCAGCGTTGAAGGACAGGGTACAGATACGCAGTATTTT

clone_size: few
j_call: TRBJ1-4
v_call: TRBV5-4
d_call: TRBD1
cdr3_aa: CASSRDRGHEKLFF
cdr3_nt: TGTGCCAGCAGCAGAGACAGGGGCCACGAAAAACTGTTTTTT

clone_size: .
j_call: TRBJ2-4
v_call: TRBV6-5
d_call: .
cdr3_aa: CASSLSGAKNIQYF
cdr3_nt: TGTGCCAGCAGCCTCTCGGGTGCCAAAAACATTCAGTACTTC

clone_size: few
j_call: TRBJ1-6
v_call: TRBV9
d_call: TRBD1
cdr3_aa: CASSAPGTGRSPLHF
cdr3_nt: TGTGCCAGCAGCGCCCCCGGGACAGGTAGATCACCCCTCCACTTT

clone_size: few
j_call: TRBJ1-2
v_call: TRBV25-1
d_call: .
cdr3_aa: CASSGQVYGYTF
cdr3_nt: TGTGCCAGCAGTGGACAGGTCTATGGCTACACCTTC

clone_size: .
j_call: TRBJ2-3
v_call: TRBV5-4
d_call: .
cdr3_aa: CASRRNTDTQYF
cdr3_nt: TGTGCCAGCAGGAGGAACACAGATACGCAGTATTTT

clone_size: .
j_call: TRBJ2-5
v_call: TRBV5-6
d_call: .
cdr3_aa: CASSPPWSVETQYF
cdr3_nt: TGTGCCAGCAGCCCCCCTTGGTCGGTAGAGACCCAGTACTTC

clone_size: .
j_call: TRBJ2-2
v_call: TRBV5-1
d_call: .
cdr3_aa: CASSSQASGELFF
cdr3_nt: TGCGCCAGCAGCTCGCAAGCGTCCGGGGAGCTGTTTTTT

clone_size: .
j_call: TRBJ1-1
v_call: TRBV6-4
d_call: .
cdr3_aa: CASRLGAEAFF
cdr3_nt: TGTGCCAGCAGACTCGGGGCTGAAGCTTTCTTT

clone_size: few
j_call: TRBJ2-7
v_call: TRBV7-2
d_call: .
cdr3_aa: CASSLVGVTYEQYF
cdr3_nt: TGTGCCAGCAGCTTAGTTGGAGTCACCTACGAGCAGTACTTC

clone_size: few
j_call: TRBJ2-7
v_call: TRBV9
d_call: TRBD1
cdr3_aa: CASSVEARGREQYF
cdr3_nt: TGTGCCAGCAGCGTAGAGGCCAGGGGGCGCGAGCAGTACTTC

clone_size: .
j_call: TRBJ2-3
v_call: TRBV10-3
d_call: .
cdr3_aa: CAIRASPRRTDTQYF
cdr3_nt: TGTGCCATCAGAGCTAGCCCCAGACGCACAGATACGCAGTATTTT

clone_size: once
j_call: TRBJ2-1
v_call: TRBV2
d_call: .
cdr3_aa: CASSADLGGHEQFF
cdr3_nt: TGTGCCAGCAGTGCGGACCTTGGGGGCCATGAGCAGTTCTTC

clone_size: few
j_call: TRBJ2-5
v_call: TRBV18
d_call: .
cdr3_aa: CASSPPYGNQETQYF
cdr3_nt: TGTGCCAGCTCACCACCTTACGGGAACCAAGAGACCCAGTACTTC

clone_size: .
j_call: TRBJ1-6
v_call: TRBV11-2
d_call: TRBD1
cdr3_aa: CASSFGQGTSPLHF
cdr3_nt: TGTGCCAGCAGCTTCGGACAGGGGACTTCACCCCTCCACTTT

clone_size: .
j_call: TRBJ1-2
v_call: TRBV28
d_call: TRBD1
cdr3_aa: CASSDGQDLRGYTF
cdr3_nt: TGTGCCAGCAGCGACGGACAGGACCTTCGTGGCTACACCTTC

clone_size: few
j_call: TRBJ2-6
v_call: TRBV9
d_call: .
cdr3_aa: CASSPVLSGANVLTF
cdr3_nt: TGTGCCAGCAGCCCCGTTCTCTCTGGGGCCAACGTCCTGACTTTC

clone_size: .
j_call: TRBJ2-2
v_call: TRBV6-5
d_call: TRBD1
cdr3_aa: CASSYRQGHTGELFF
cdr3_nt: TGTGCCAGCAGTTACCGACAGGGCCACACCGGGGAGCTGTTTTTT

clone_size: few
j_call: TRBJ1-2
v_call: TRBV15
d_call: .
cdr3_aa: CATSRGRAYGYTF
cdr3_nt: TGTGCCACCTCCCGGGGGAGGGCCTATGGCTACACCTTC

clone_size: .
j_call: TRBJ1-3
v_call: TRBV7-3
d_call: TRBD1
cdr3_aa: CASSLRDSPGNTIYF
cdr3_nt: TGTGCCAGCAGCTTAAGGGACAGTCCTGGAAACACCATATATTTT

clone_size: .
j_call: TRBJ1-2
v_call: TRBV4-3
d_call: TRBD1
cdr3_aa: CASSHGRQGDYGYTF
cdr3_nt: TGCGCCAGCAGCCATGGTCGACAGGGAGACTATGGCTACACCTTC

clone_size: .
j_call: TRBJ1-1
v_call: TRBV7-3
d_call: .
cdr3_aa: CASSYGGNTEAFF
cdr3_nt: TGTGCCAGCAGCTATGGAGGGAACACTGAAGCTTTCTTT

clone_size: few
j_call: TRBJ1-1
v_call: TRBV28
d_call: .
cdr3_aa: CAIVPPPNTEAFF
cdr3_nt: TGTGCCATCGTTCCCCCTCCGAACACTGAAGCTTTCTTT

clone_size: .
j_call: TRBJ1-1
v_call: TRBV21-1
d_call: .
cdr3_aa: CASSSRQGFSMNTEAFF
cdr3_nt: TGTGCCAGCAGCAGCCGACAGGGCTTTTCAATGAACACTGAAGCTTTCTTT

clone_size: .
j_call: TRBJ2-1
v_call: TRBV5-4
d_call: .
cdr3_aa: CASSVQGIHNEQFF
cdr3_nt: TGTGCCAGCAGCGTCCAGGGGATCCACAATGAGCAGTTCTTC

clone_size: .
j_call: TRBJ1-2
v_call: TRBV20-1
d_call: .
cdr3_aa: CSALTLAGYTF
cdr3_nt: TGCAGCGCCTTGACGTTAGCTGGCTACACCTTC

clone_size: few
j_call: TRBJ1-1
v_call: TRBV11-2
d_call: .
cdr3_aa: CASSARGGPRMNTEAFF
cdr3_nt: TGTGCCAGCAGCGCTCGGGGGGGACCCAGGATGAACACTGAAGCTTTCTTT

clone_size: .
j_call: TRBJ2-1
v_call: TRBV30
d_call: TRBD2
cdr3_aa: CAWSVTSGGLNGQFF
cdr3_nt: TGTGCCTGGAGTGTAACTAGCGGGGGGCTAAATGGACAGTTCTTC

clone_size: few
j_call: TRBJ1-5
v_call: TRBV12-5
d_call: .
cdr3_aa: CASGFVDQPQHF
cdr3_nt: TGTGCTAGTGGTTTCGTCGATCAGCCCCAGCATTTT

clone_size: .
j_call: TRBJ2-3
v_call: TRBV11-3
d_call: .
cdr3_aa: CASSKGVSTDTQYF
cdr3_nt: TGTGCCAGCAGCAAAGGGGTTAGCACAGATACGCAGTATTTT

clone_size: few
j_call: TRBJ2-3
v_call: TRBV2
d_call: .
cdr3_aa: CASSVLGTDTQYF
cdr3_nt: TGTGCCAGCAGCGTTCTAGGCACAGATACGCAGTATTTT

clone_size: .
j_call: TRBJ1-1
v_call: TRBV2
d_call: .
cdr3_aa: CATTRALNTEAFF
cdr3_nt: TGTGCCACCACCAGGGCTCTGAACACTGAAGCTTTCTTT

clone_size: .
j_call: TRBJ1-1
v_call: TRBV29-1
d_call: .
cdr3_aa: CSVQKITQEAFF
cdr3_nt: TGCAGCGTCCAAAAGATAACCCAGGAAGCTTTCTTT